The rows below give T cell receptor beta chains drawn from one sample of a study of blood T cell repertoires in COVID-19. Clones were sequenced by immunoSEQ multiplex PCR, and TCRdb holds only the in-frame ones, with some missing. The data show more than 200,000 clones, just over 90% seen once. The sequenced sample consisted of PBMCs or T cells enriched from blood (not recorded which). Source of these receptors: a woman younger than 30 who had recovered from COVID-19. The CDR3 runs from the conserved cysteine through the conserved F or W. A D gene is named only where the DNA matches it firmly. Clone size is not always given. Where it is, it says once, few, many or a class for expanded clones.

d_call | clone_size | j_call | v_call | cdr3_nt | cdr3_aa
TRBD1 | . | TRBJ1-6 | TRBV28 | TGTGCCAGCAGTTACGGGGACAGTCTCCACTTT | CASSYGDSLHF
. | . | TRBJ1-3 | TRBV28 | TGTGCCAGCAGTTCGCGGGCGTCCGCAGAACTACAGATATATTTT | CASSSRASAELQIYF
. | . | TRBJ2-2 | TRBV9 | TGTGCCAGCAGCGTAGGGCCTGACAGGGAGCTGTTTTTT | CASSVGPDRELFF
TRBD1 | . | TRBJ1-1 | TRBV6-5 | TGTGCCAGCAGTCGACAGGGGACGAGCACTGAAGCTTTCTTT | CASSRQGTSTEAFF
TRBD1 | . | TRBJ2-7 | TRBV2 | TGTGCCAGCAGCCCGGGACAGAGTTATAGCTCCTACGAGCAGTACTTC | CASSPGQSYSSYEQYF
. | . | TRBJ2-7 | TRBV24-1 | TGTGCCACCAGTGATTCGTACGAGCAGTACTTC | CATSDSYEQYF
. | . | TRBJ2-3 | TRBV10-3 | TGTGCCATCAACGGGATGACTAGCACAGATACGCAGTATTTT | CAINGMTSTDTQYF
. | . | TRBJ2-3 | TRBV9 | TGTGCCAGCAGCGGTCGTGCGGGCGGAGATACGCAGTATTTT | CASSGRAGGDTQYF
. | . | TRBJ1-6 | TRBV6-5 | TGTGCCAGCAGTTACTCGGGAGGAGGGGATAATTCACCCCTCCACTTT | CASSYSGGGDNSPLHF
TRBD1 | . | TRBJ1-4 | TRBV2 | TGTGCCAGCAGTGGAGTCCCGGGACAGGGACAAAAACTGTTTTTT | CASSGVPGQGQKLFF
. | . | TRBJ1-1 | TRBV5-1 | TGCGCCAGCAGCGCGACGGGCACTGAAGCTTTCTTT | CASSATGTEAFF
. | . | TRBJ1-1 | TRBV5-1 | TGCGCCAGCAGCTACGCAGGATACATGAACACTGAAGCTTTCTTT | CASSYAGYMNTEAFF
. | . | TRBJ1-2 | TRBV27 | TGTGCCAGCAGCACTCGCGGGACGGGGGGCAAGACCTATGGCTACACCTTC | CASSTRGTGGKTYGYTF
TRBD1 | . | TRBJ2-3 | TRBV28 | TGTGCCAGCAGAACAGGGGGCACAGATACGCAGTATTTT | CASRTGGTDTQYF
TRBD2 | . | TRBJ2-2 | TRBV5-1 | TGCGCCAGCAGCTGGACTAGTACCGGGGAGCTGTTTTTT | CASSWTSTGELFF
TRBD2 | . | TRBJ2-1 | TRBV7-2 | TGTGCCCTCGGCCGCACCGGGACTAGGAATGAGCAGTTCTTC | CALGRTGTRNEQFF
TRBD1 | . | TRBJ1-2 | TRBV5-1 | TGCGCCAGCAGCACTGGACAGGGGGATGGCTACACCTTC | CASSTGQGDGYTF
TRBD2 | . | TRBJ2-1 | TRBV9 | TGTGCCAGCAGCGTACCTAGCGGGAGAAATGAGCAGTTCTTC | CASSVPSGRNEQFF
. | once | TRBJ2-3 | TRBV10-3 | TGTGCCATCAGTGAGCGCGACAGAGTGTTCACAGATACGCAGTATTTT | CAISERDRVFTDTQYF
. | . | TRBJ2-1 | TRBV6-5 | TGTGCCAGCAGGGGGGGGCTCTCCTACAATGAGCAGTTCTTC | CASRGGLSYNEQFF
TRBD1 | . | TRBJ2-5 | TRBV18 | TGTGCCAGCTCACGCGGACAGGAGGAAGAGACCCAGTACTTC | CASSRGQEEETQYF
TRBD2 | . | TRBJ2-7 | TRBV11-3 | TGTGCCAGCAGCACCGGGGGGAGGAACGAGCAGTACTTC | CASSTGGRNEQYF
. | . | TRBJ1-2 | TRBV7-3 | TGTGCCAGCAGCTTAAAAGGGTCGGGGGTACCCAACTATGGCTACACCTTC | CASSLKGSGVPNYGYTF
. | few | TRBJ1-1 | TRBV4-2 | TGTGCCAGCAGCTCCGCACGGGTGAACACTGAAGCTTTCTTT | CASSSARVNTEAFF
. | . | TRBJ2-3 | TRBV4-1 | TGCGCCAGCAGCCAAGAATTTGCGGGTAGTTATACGCAGTATTTT | CASSQEFAGSYTQYF
. | . | TRBJ1-1 | TRBV5-6 | TGTGCCAGCAGCTTGACTGTTACGTCGACTGAAGCTTTCTTT | CASSLTVTSTEAFF
. | . | TRBJ1-2 | TRBV18 | TGTGCCAGCTCACAAAACGACGGGTATGGCTACACCTTC | CASSQNDGYGYTF
TRBD1 | . | TRBJ1-3 | TRBV5-7 | TGTGCCAGCAGCCTCCGAGAACCCCCCCAGGGGGCTGGAAACACCATATATTTT | CASSLREPPQGAGNTIYF
. | . | TRBJ2-7 | TRBV11-1 | TGTGCCAGCAGCTTAGATCGTCAGAATCAGGGCGAGCAGTACTTC | CASSLDRQNQGEQYF
TRBD1 | . | TRBJ2-7 | TRBV10-3 | TGTGCCATCAGGGAACAGGGGGCTGGGTACGAGCAGTACTTC | CAIREQGAGYEQYF
. | . | TRBJ1-1 | TRBV29-1 | TGCAGCACCCTATCCCCGGGACACCCGAACACTGAAGCTTTCTTT | CSTLSPGHPNTEAFF
TRBD2 | once | TRBJ2-1 | TRBV19 | TGTGCCAGTAGTTCACTAGCGGGAGGGGGCGGTGAGCAGTTCTTC | CASSSLAGGGGEQFF
TRBD1 | . | TRBJ1-1 | TRBV19 | TGTGCCAGTAGTATCCGACCGATTTCAGGGGGCACTGAAGCTTTCTTT | CASSIRPISGGTEAFF
. | . | TRBJ1-4 | TRBV14 | TGTGCCAGCAGCCAAGGATGGGCAACTAGGGAAAAACTGTTTTTT | CASSQGWATREKLFF
TRBD2 | . | TRBJ2-7 | TRBV7-8 | TGTGCCAGCAGCTTAGCGGCTAGCGGACTCTACGAGCAGTACTTC | CASSLAASGLYEQYF
. | . | TRBJ1-1 | TRBV11-2 | TGTGCCAGCAGCCCTTGGGGGGTGAACACTGAAGCTTTCTTT | CASSPWGVNTEAFF
TRBD2 | . | TRBJ2-5 | TRBV13 | TGTGCCAGCAGCGGCAGCGGGAGAAGGGTTGCCCAGTACTTC | CASSGSGRRVAQYF
. | . | TRBJ1-3 | TRBV15 | TGTGCCACCAGCAGGCCCGGGGAAAACACCATATATTTT | CATSRPGENTIYF
TRBD2 | . | TRBJ2-1 | TRBV19 | TGTGCCAGTAGAGGTTACCCCGGGACTAGCGGGGGGGAACTATACAATGAGCAGTTCTTC | CASRGYPGTSGGELYNEQFF
TRBD1 | . | TRBJ1-4 | TRBV14 | TGTGCCAGCAGCGGGACGTGGGACAGGGGCCTCAAACTGTTTTTT | CASSGTWDRGLKLFF
TRBD1 | . | TRBJ1-5 | TRBV7-2 | TGTGCCAGCAGCTTAGTCGGGACAGGAAGCAATCAGCCCCAGCATTTT | CASSLVGTGSNQPQHF
. | . | TRBJ2-4 | TRBV29-1 | TGCAGCGGGGGAGCTTCGGCCAAAAACATTCAGTACTTC | CSGGASAKNIQYF
TRBD1 | . | TRBJ2-2 | TRBV5-6 | TGTGCCAGCAGCTTGGACTTGGCAGGGGGCGAGTTTGGTCCCGGGGAGCTGTTTTTT | CASSLDLAGGEFGPGELFF
. | . | TRBJ2-7 | TRBV10-3 | TGTGCCATCGGGATGCTCAGGGACGAGCAGTACTTC | CAIGMLRDEQYF
TRBD1 | . | TRBJ1-4 | TRBV4-2 | TGTGCCAGCAGCCAAGATGGAGCCGCAGGGGGCGTTGAAAAACTGTTTTTT | CASSQDGAAGGVEKLFF
TRBD2 | . | TRBJ2-7 | TRBV5-1 | TGCGCCAGCAGCTTGGGGGAGGGACTATCCTACGAGCAGTACTTC | CASSLGEGLSYEQYF
TRBD1 | . | TRBJ1-6 | TRBV10-3 | TGTGCCATCAGTGAACGGGGACAGGGAAATTCACCCCTCCACTTT | CAISERGQGNSPLHF